Presented here are 17 T cell receptor beta chains from one specimen sequenced in a study of T cell repertoires in cytomegalovirus infection. No antigen has been identified for these receptors. TCRdb independently ran MiXCR on the reads; one entry per CDR3 protein. Of about 52,000 distinct CDR3 sequences listed, roughly a fifth are singletons. Source: CD8+ T cells from cultured PBMCs, taken from culture after CMV antigen stimulation. These receptors all stem from a human donor in good health (CMV status not recorded). Some clones in this sample may be carry-over from other donors' samples.

V is TRBV14 and J is TRBJ2-7; TRBD2 aligns across 8 bases. CDR3 size: 15 residues. The trim removed 4 bases at V and 3 bases at J, leaving 8 bases unmatched. Germline loops: CDR1 SGHDN, CDR2 FVKESK. The CDR3 DNA reads TGTGCCAGCAGCCCCCTGGGTAGCGGGGACTACGAGCAGTACTTC. Amino acids: CASSPLGSGDYEQYF.

The chain has TRBV19 and TRBJ2-7, with 9 bases that match TRBD1. The CDR3 has 15 amino acids. Losses at the gene ends were 3 bases for V and 5 bases for J; bases not matched to a gene: 8. CDR1 and CDR2 from the germline V gene are LNHDA and SQIVND (reference sequence). The CDR3 sequence is CASSIRDRDLDEQYF. In DNA form, the CDR3 reads TGTGCCAGTAGTATCCGGGACAGGGATTTGGACGAGCAGTACTTC.

This chain links TRBV6-6 with TRBJ2-1, with D perhaps TRBD1 or TRBD2 (5 bases each). The V end was cut by 2 bases, the J end by 5 bases, with 13 bases between. CDR1 and CDR2 from the germline V gene are MNHNY and SVGAGI (reference sequence). The CDR3 is 15 amino acids. The CDR3 sequence: CASSYDPGPNNEQFF. The CDR3 region has the DNA TGTGCCAGCAGTTACGATCCGGGGCCTAACAATGAGCAGTTCTTC.

This clonotype was recorded a few times. The chain combines TRBV28 with TRBJ1-1, with a weak D call TRBD1 (6 bases). This CDR3 has 14 residues. The germline V and J ends were trimmed by 6 bases and 3 bases, with 14 bases remaining between them. The germline gives CDR1 MDHEN, CDR2 SYDVKM. CDR3 region: CASSYGGADTEAFF. The DNA of the CDR3 is TGTGCCAGCAGCTACGGGGGCGCCGACACTGAAGCTTTCTTT.

This clonotype came up many times. The gene calls are TRBV6-2 or TRBV6-3 and TRBJ2-1; 9 nucleotides agree with TRBD1. The junction had 9 bases not matched to a gene; V was cut back by 4 bases and J by 5 bases. The CDR3 loop spans 16 amino acids. Germline CDR1 reads MNHEY; CDR2 reads SVGEGT. The CDR3 DNA is TGTGCCAGCAGTTTGACACAGGGGGCTGGAAACAATGAGCAGTTCTTC. This translates into CASSLTQGAGNNEQFF.

The sample holds a few counts of this clonotype. The chain combines TRBV12-3 or TRBV12-4 with TRBJ1-5, with D uncertain. Trimming removed 6 bases from V and 0 bases from J, with 12 bases in between. The CDR3 length is 15 residues. The CDR3 region is CASRPGVNSNQPQHF. CDR3 nucleotides: TGTGCCAGCAGGCCAGGCGTCAATAGCAATCAGCCCCAGCATTTT.

The chain combines TRBV4-1 with TRBJ2-3; D remains ambiguous. The CDR3 extends over 15 amino acids. Germline V gene data show CDR1 as MGHRA and CDR2 as YSYEKL. V lost 1 base and J lost 3, with 11 bases in between. The CDR3 loop is CASSQVTDPTDTQYF. The DNA for the CDR3 is TGCGCCAGCAGCCAAGTAACGGATCCTACAGATACGCAGTATTTT.

Here the CDR3 reads CASSEGGTTTSAHF. CDR3 coding DNA: TGTGCCAGCAGTGAAGGGGGGACAACCACCTCGGCGCATTTT. The rearrangement joins TRBV6-8 to TRBJ1-5; a weak D match, TRBD1 (6 bases). V lost 5 bases to trimming and J lost 15 bases, with 23 bases between them. CDR1 and CDR2 from the germline V gene are MNHGY and SAAAGT. The CDR3 extends over 14 amino acids.

This clonotype was seen more than once but under ten times. CDR3 bases: TGTGCCAGCAGCGAAACAGGGGCAGGCGAGCAGTACTTC. The encoded protein is CASSETGAGEQYF. The gene calls are TRBV7-2 and TRBJ2-7, with 7 bases fitting TRBD1. The length of the CDR3 is 13 residues. Losses at the gene ends were 5 bases for V and 6 bases for J; bases not matched to a gene: 7. The V gene's germline CDR1 is SGHTA and CDR2 FQGNSA.

V is TRBV28 and J is TRBJ2-7; 11 nucleotides line up with TRBD2. From germline, CDR1 is MDHEN and CDR2 SYDVKM. The CDR3 is made up of 14 amino acids. V was clipped by 6 bases and J by 4 bases; unmatched bases: 5. CDR3 nucleotide sequence: TGTGCCAGCAGCAAAAGACTAGCGGGATACGAGCAGTACTTC. Translated, it gives CASSKRLAGYEQYF.

The CDR3 here is CASSIETGGTEAFF. In DNA, the CDR3 is TGTGCCAGTAGTATAGAGACAGGAGGCACTGAAGCTTTCTTT. V is TRBV19 and J is TRBJ1-1, with D perhaps matching TRBD1 (6 bases). The CDR3 runs 14 residues. Germline CDR1 and CDR2: LNHDA and SQIVND (reference sequence). V lost 0 bases to trimming and J lost 4 bases, with 9 bases between them.

The sample holds a few counts of this clonotype. V usage is TRBV7-3 and J usage is TRBJ2-3, with D perhaps matching TRBD2 (7 bases). CDR3 length: 14 amino acids. V was shortened by 3 bases and J by 6 bases, with 13 bases between the two germline ends. Germline lookup yields CDR1 SGHTA and CDR2 FQGTGA. CDR3: CASSLAGAGDTQYF. DNA of the CDR3: TGTGCCAGCAGCTTGGCGGGGGCCGGGGATACGCAGTATTTT.

The chain combines TRBV5-1 with TRBJ2-5; tentatively, D is TRBD1 (5 bases). V lost 1 base to trimming and J lost 0 bases, with 10 bases between them. The CDR3 covers 15 residues. Germline V gene lookup returns CDR1 SGHRS and CDR2 YFSETQ. The CDR3 DNA reads as TGCGCCAGCAGCTTGTGGGGCCCGTACCAAGAGACCCAGTACTTC. Residues: CASSLWGPYQETQYF. Drawing the rest from reference TRBV5-1 and TRBJ2-5, the complete variable domain is KAGVTQTPRYLIKTRGQQVTLSCSPISGHRSVSWYQQTPGQGLQFLFEYFSETQRNKGNFPGRFSGRQFSNSRSEMNVSTLELGDSALYLCASSLWGPYQETQYFGPGTRLLVL.

The CDR3 here is CATSDRGYEQYF. Written as DNA, the CDR3 is TGTGCCACCAGTGACCGGGGCTACGAGCAGTACTTC. The chain employs TRBV24-1 and TRBJ2-7, with a tentative D call TRBD2 (5 bases). From germline, CDR1 is KGHDR and CDR2 SFDVKD. V lost 4 bases and J lost 3, with 6 bases in between. The CDR3 sequence is 12 residues long.

A few counts support this clonotype. The genes are TRBV4-3 and TRBJ2-7; D is possibly TRBD2 (6 bases). V was cut by 0 bases and J by 9 bases, with 15 bases left in between. There are 14 residues in the CDR3. Germline values: CDR1 LGHNA, CDR2 YSLEER. The CDR3 DNA reads TGCGCCAGCAGCCAAGACGTCGGGGAGGTCGGGCAGTACTTC. As protein: CASSQDVGEVGQYF.

This chain joins TRBV7-9 and TRBJ1-2; a weak D match, TRBD1 (6 bases). Germline V CDR1 and CDR2: SEHNR, FQNEAQ (reference sequence). The CDR3 is 15 amino acids. Trimming left V 3 bases short and J 4 bases short, with 15 bases between. Here the CDR3 DNA reads TGTGCCAGCAGCTTTAGCACAGGGCCCTTCTATGGCTACACCTTC. Translation: CASSFSTGPFYGYTF.

This clonotype has more than one count but fewer than ten. This rearrangement joins TRBV12-3 or TRBV12-4 to TRBJ1-5; perhaps TRBD1 as D (5 bases). The CDR3 spans 13 residues. V was shortened by 5 bases and J by 7 bases, with 12 bases between the two germline ends. Written as DNA, the CDR3 is TGTGCCAGCAGTGTCTCAGGGCTCCAGCCCCAGCATTTT. This translates into CASSVSGLQPQHF.